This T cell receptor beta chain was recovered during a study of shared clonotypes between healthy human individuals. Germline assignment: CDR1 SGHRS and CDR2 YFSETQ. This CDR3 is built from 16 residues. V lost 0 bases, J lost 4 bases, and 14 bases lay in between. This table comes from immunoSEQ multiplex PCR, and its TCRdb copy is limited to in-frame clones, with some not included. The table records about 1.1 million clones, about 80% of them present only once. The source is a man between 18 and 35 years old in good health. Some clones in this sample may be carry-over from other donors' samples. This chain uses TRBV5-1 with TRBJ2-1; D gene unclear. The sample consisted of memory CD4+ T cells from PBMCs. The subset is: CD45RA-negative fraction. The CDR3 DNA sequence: TGCGCCAGCAGCTTGGATGTCAACCAAGGGTACAATGAGCAGTTCTTC. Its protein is CASSLDVNQGYNEQFF.